This T cell receptor (beta chain) was documented in a study of cytomegalovirus exposure and HLA in healthy donors (dated by TCRdb to between 2016 and 2019). Some background on the complete study: According to an earlier analysis of around 600 of the donors, about 179 million T cells yielded roughly 100 million unique TCR beta sequences and less than 300 Gb of sequence data. Roughly 310 gigabases of sequencing data and approximately 85 million unique TCR sequences were included in an early release covering about 700 HLA-typed donors. Of the roughly 400 genotyped donors, approximately 80% were placed in the genetic ancestry cluster associated with self-reported Caucasian donors. The study aimed to test whether signatures of past pathogen exposure could be identified by cataloging public T cell receptors. The study used immunosequencing to profile the T cell repertoires of approximately 650 subjects and linked those repertoires to cytomegalovirus serostatus. Along with the roughly 670-subject first cohort, a separate validation cohort of over 90 different subjects was used. To predict cytomegalovirus infection status, the study brought together high-throughput TCR immunosequencing, statistical association of individual TCRs with disease status, and machine learning. To study patterns of TCR occurrence, a later analysis re-analyzed previously published TCR beta repertoires from around 670 donors and added high-resolution HLA genotyping. The later analysis used no new phenotypic data to find candidate immune exposures, relying instead on TCR beta sequences and their occurrence across donors. An earlier analysis of several hundred of the donors applied high-throughput TCR beta sequencing to assess whether each TCR beta V gene segment acted as functional or pseudogenic. Alongside the repertoire data, information on donor age, sex, ethnicity and CMV serostatus was compiled. In a later genetic analysis, genome-wide SNP genotypes for about three fifths of the roughly 670 donors were used, and that subset was treated as a discovery cohort. All discovery cohort repertoires had been generated using a single sequencing platform. Class I and class II HLA loci were covered by the typing at four-digit resolution. Typing coverage differed by locus: A, B, C, DRB1 and DQB1 were typed in about 629-640 donors, DQA1 in approximately 520, DPA1 in 600 to 610, and DPB1 in around 490. Four to six DR-DQ haplotypes were handled as single units for association and clustering, since linkage in the cohort was strong. On average, 235,054 unique TCR beta nucleotide sequences were sequenced per donor among about 400 genotyped donors of the cohort, with roughly 19% of those sequences being non-productive. Beyond this particular receptor, the publication reports: Compared with the roughly 720-donor mean, donors in an Asian-associated ancestry cluster had fewer N-insertions in productive TCRs, according to a later genetic analysis. Because some donors lacked HLA typing at each locus, the association tests relied only on the typed subset. Broadly in line with IMGT annotations, most TCR beta V segments showed up in productive rearrangements about 90% or about 30% of the time in an earlier analysis of roughly 590 of the donors. While some public TCRs were present in many individuals, most TCR sequences turned up only very rarely across donors. In a later analysis, the rate of TCR association differed among HLA loci, with DRB1 alleles having the most associated TCRs and HLA-C alleles having the fewest. The study listed 170 or so TCR beta chains as associated with cytomegalovirus. Presence/absence analyses assumed roughly uniform sequencing depth across donors, an assumption that may not hold. For the cohort, immune exposure information was limited to CMV serostatus. Most CMV-associated TCR beta chains appeared to be HLA-restricted in a later analysis, and the HLA associations seemed to be driven largely by CMV exposure. In a later analysis, HLA-associated TCR beta chains were found to be more clonally expanded and to have lower generation probabilities than equally common non-associated chains. The cohort was sequenced for TCR beta chains only, and without alpha or paired-chain data the features that could be detected were limited. Approximately 18 rarely observed V segments, including chromosome 9 orphons, were excluded from the earlier analysis of approximately 500 of the donors because counts were too low. A few of the identified cytomegalovirus-associated TCR beta chains were confirmed in vitro to be specific for cytomegalovirus antigens. Linkage disequilibrium might explain the correlated functional status among segregating V segments, but an unknown experimental factor could not be ruled out. In both the original and validation cohorts, the classifier was reported to diagnose cytomegalovirus status with high specificity and sensitivity. The 87-base-pair reads could not distinguish some IMGT-functional V segments, including TRBV6-2 and TRBV6-3, so those segments were excluded. Specific HLA alleles were associated with over 15,000 TCR beta sequences at a false discovery rate of 0.05 in a later analysis. A later genetic analysis associated a missense DCLRE1C variant with V-gene and J-gene trimming of TCR beta chains, and an independent cohort replicated the association. According to a later analysis, parvovirus B19, influenza, CMV and Epstein-Barr virus appeared linked to several top co-occurrence clusters. A further reported finding was that TCR beta sequences accurately predicted the HLA-A and HLA-B alleles for most subjects in the first cohort. The authors suggested that the approach could potentially be extended to other disease states and immunological phenotypes. A cluster of highly shared sequence variants was judged likely to represent a technical artifact of the sequencing pipeline. Strong co-occurrence of HLA alleles, especially DR and DQ, made assigning TCR associations to individual alleles difficult.

Comments on this clone: The clone's antigen remains unknown. The record has no base qualities; no much larger clone is one base away.

In the germline V gene, CDR1 corresponds to SGHDT and CDR2 to YYEEEE. The V end loses 4 bases and the J end loses 2 bases, and a stretch of 12 bases separates them. There are 14 amino acids in the CDR3, from cysteine to phenylalanine inclusive. Just the 42-base CDR3 DNA is kept, in frame starting at base 1. In total, just over 650 healthy bone marrow donors made up the cohort. Cohort members were all nominally healthy when sampled, although unrecorded immune exposures were likely present. The donor was CMV seronegative and was included in the group of 352 seronegative cohort members. A peripheral blood sample was provided by each donor, and peripheral blood mononuclear cells were used for TCR beta sequencing. The Qiagen DNeasy Blood Extraction Kit was used to extract genomic DNA from the blood cell samples. Receptor amplification or capture employed the immunoSEQ multiplex PCR assay. The multiplex PCR relied on a mix of 60 forward primers for TCR Vbeta segments and 13 reverse primers for TCR Jbeta segments. Amplification of the CDR3 region of rearranged TCR beta genes was performed with a multiplex PCR assay on genomic DNA. The Illumina HiSeq System was used to sequence the amplified TCR beta libraries as 87-base-pair reads. The published analysis was carried out like this. A later analysis counted about 80 million unique TCR beta chains across the 666 repertoires, and roughly 10 million of these chains were shared by at least two donors. A nearest-neighbor algorithm error-corrected the raw reads and collapsed the reads into unique sequences, merging closely related sequences to remove PCR and sequencing errors. V, D and J gene segments were assigned by aligning CDR3 sequences to IMGT reference sequences. For a sequence to be retained, a match of at least six nucleotides was required to both a V gene segment and a J gene segment. A rearrangement counted as productive if the CDR3 had no stop codons and remained in frame with V and J, and every other rearrangement counted as non-productive. Following IMGT convention, CDR3 was defined as the stretch from the second conserved V-encoded cysteine to the conserved J-encoded phenylalanine. The earlier analysis of approximately 500 of the donors excluded sequences that lacked an unambiguous match to a single V gene segment. In an earlier analysis of a few hundred of the donors, V segments were called functional above 56.7% productive rearrangements and were called segregating when the between-donor standard deviation exceeded 5%. A statistical classification framework was developed to diagnose cytomegalovirus status using the catalog of TCR beta chain sequences. A later analysis assigned V and J genes by comparing TCR nucleotide sequences with IMGT/GENE-DB human TR gene sequences. Using the TCRdist pipeline, a later analysis assigned CDR3 sequences along with most-parsimonious VDJ recombination scenarios. In a later analysis, every TCR beta chain was defined by the combination of its CDR3 amino acid sequence and its V-gene family, and reads without a unique V-gene family were dropped. As a way to deal with suspected cross-contamination and a sequencing artifact, a later analysis dropped 500 to 700 nucleotide sequences that were highly shared and had low generation probability. In a later analysis, a clonal expansion index was calculated for each public chain from normalized within-repertoire ranks of inferred template counts. Generation probabilities in a later analysis came from a VDJ recombination model fitted to out-of-frame rearrangements, and those results were checked against IGoR. In a later analysis, hypergeometric tests were used to score TCR-TCR, TCR-HLA and TCR-CMV co-occurrence, with a repertoire-size bias correction applied to TCR pairs. A later analysis estimated false discovery rates by permuting HLA or CMV assignments 20 times. In a later analysis, co-occurring TCRs were grouped using DBSCAN, with TCRdist sequence similarity added in when clustering inside HLA-allele-positive subsets. Repertoires with fewer than 30,000 or more than 120,000 public chains were left out of co-occurrence clustering, as were five repertoires with anomalous nucleotide sharing. The clones in this table, taken by TCRdb from immuneACCESS, are in-frame only. Not every clone is retained; where verified, under half of the shortfall comes from an unresolved V gene, and the cause of the rest is unknown. V, J and clone size derive from that table, while D and trimming were established from the DNA sequence. The sample table contains about 160,000 clones; only one count was recorded for 80% to 90% of them. The ten largest clonotypes hold 1.9% of the sample.

The TCR originated in a man aged 18 to 30 in good health and CMV-seronegative. Material for sequencing was PBMCs. The sequence joins TRBV5-6 to TRBJ1-1; the D segment could be TRBD1, given 6 matching bases. CDR3 protein: CASSDYRVNTEAFF. The DNA is TGTGCCAGCAGCGACTACAGGGTAAACACTGAAGCTTTCTTT. Where the CDR3 stops, the reference TRBV5-6 and TRBJ1-1 genes take over; the full variable domain is DAGVTQSPTHLIKTRGQQVTLRCSPKSGHDTVSWYQQALGQGPQFIFQYYEEEERQRGNFPDRFSGHQFPNYSSELNVNALLLGDSALYLCASSDYRVNTEAFFGQGTRLTVV.